Listed here are 3 T cell receptor beta chains from one sample, sequenced in a study of T-cell memory formation after mild COVID-19. TCRdb reprocessed the 5' RACE reads via MiXCR and lists one record per CDR3 protein. Here the sample spans about 620,000 distinct CDR3 sequences, under 20% being singletons. The sample consisted of PBMCs or a T cell subset sorted from them (not recorded which). These receptors came from an adult woman who had mild COVID-19 (a few samples of this study predate the infection). Cell type and time point are not known.

This clonotype was found many times. The gene calls are TRBV20-1 and TRBJ2-5; 14 bases are shared with TRBD2. Germline CDR1 reads DFQATT; CDR2 reads SNEGSKA (reference sequence). There are 16 residues in the CDR3. The J segment lost 6 bases and the V segment lost 5 bases, leaving 11 bases of the junction unmatched. CDR3 nucleotides: TGCAGTGCTTCGACTAGCGGGAGGGCCGGGAGAAAGACCCAGTACTTC. Amino acid sequence: CSASTSGRAGRKTQYF.

This chain connects TRBV19 to TRBJ2-2; TRBD1 agrees at 9 bases. The CDR3 totals 14 residues. The germline V gene encodes CDR1 LNHDA and CDR2 SQIVND (reference sequence). Trimming removed 3 bases from V and 12 bases from J; junction bases left unmatched: 8. The CDR3 loop is CASSISLDRGKLFF. CDR3 bases: TGTGCCAGTAGTATTTCACTAGACAGGGGGAAGCTGTTTTTT.

In its sample, this clonotype was seen a few times. The chain carries TRBV12-3 or TRBV12-4 and TRBJ1-1; perhaps TRBD1 as D (5 bases). Between the trimmed V and J ends, which lost 1 base and 8 bases, there was a span of 11 bases. The CDR3 covers 13 residues. The CDR3 DNA reads as TGTGCCAGCAGTTTAGGCCGGCAGGGAGAAGCTTTCTTT. It translates to CASSLGRQGEAFF.